Sequencing of this TCR beta chain was carried out in a study of molecular identifiers for immune sequencing clone quantification. About the research overall: Four of five splits of RNA from around 18,000 or 91,000 naive CD8 cells were sequenced in replicates.

Libraries of naive CD8 T cells were made from about 20,000 to 1,000,000 sorted cells. They used 10%, 30% or 50% RNA. Isolation of naive CD8 T cells was achieved by sorting on a CD8+CD4-CCR7+CD45RA+ phenotype. Germline CDR1 is SGHAT and CDR2 is FQNNGV. Trimming pared 4 bases from V and 5 bases from J, leaving 14 bases between. The CDR3 spans 14 residues. Previously published methods and listed TCR primers were used for the bulk TCR libraries. TCRdb re-derived calls from the PCR reads in MiXCR, one entry per CDR3 protein. This table holds 550,000 to 750,000 distinct CDR3 sequences, 15% to 20% found once.

The sample was naive CD8+ T cells from blood, with Jurkat cell RNA spiked in. The subset was: FACS-sorted CD8+CD4-CCR7+CD45RA+ naive T cells. The chain links TRBV11-2 to TRBJ1-1, with a weak D call TRBD1 (6 bases). This sequence originates from a human donor in good health. Some libraries in this study had Jurkat cell RNA spiked in. The CDR3 DNA reads as TGTGCCAGCAGCTGGTACAGGGTGGGGACTGAAGCTTTCTTT. Translating gives CASSWYRVGTEAFF. Filled out from reference TRBV11-2 and TRBJ1-1, the complete variable domain reads EAGVAQSPRYKIIEKRQSVAFWCNPISGHATLYWYQQILGQGPKLLIQFQNNGVVDDSQLPKDRFSAERLKGVDSTLKIQPAKLEDSAVYLCASSWYRVGTEAFFGQGTRLTVV.